One and the same sample provided the 14 T cell receptor beta chains below, sequenced in a study of cytomegalovirus exposure and HLA in healthy donors. This table comes from immunoSEQ multiplex PCR, and its TCRdb copy is limited to in-frame clones, with some not included. In the table there are 250,000 to 400,000 clones, about 85% of which are singletons. Sequencing input: PBMCs. The receptors here all came from a woman in her 30s in good health and CMV-seropositive.

This chain links TRBV18 with TRBJ1-2; D remains ambiguous. Trimming shortened V by 3 bases and J by 3 bases, and 8 bases separated the two germline ends. The CDR3 consists of 13 residues. Germline V gene data show CDR1 as KGHSH and CDR2 as LQKENI. In DNA, the CDR3 is TGTGCCAGCTCACCGCCACTAGACTATGGCTACACCTTC. It codes for CASSPPLDYGYTF. The entire variable domain, with the rest obtained from reference TRBV18 and TRBJ1-2, is as follows: NAGVMQNPRHLVRRRGQEARLRCSPMKGHSHVYWYRQLPEEGLKFMVYLQKENIIDESGMPKERFSAEFPKEGPSILRIQQVVRGDSAAYFCASSPPLDYGYTFGSGTRLTVV.

The J gene is TRBJ1-5, the V gene TRBV7-2, with TRBD1 matching over 7 bases. With V trimmed by 5 bases and J by 5 bases, 9 bases remained unmatched. Germline loops: CDR1 SGHTA, CDR2 FQGNSA. The CDR3 has 15 residues. Here the CDR3 DNA reads TGTGCCAGCAGCCCCCGGACAGGAGGCGATCAGCCCCAGCATTTT. It codes for CASSPRTGGDQPQHF.

In DNA, the CDR3 is TGTGCCAGCAGCTTGGAGTTCACCATGAACACTGAAGCTTTCTTT. Translating it yields CASSLEFTMNTEAFF. V and J are TRBV5-6 and TRBJ1-1; no firm D call. Germline lookup yields CDR1 SGHDT and CDR2 YYEEEE. The V end was cut by 0 bases, the J end by 0 bases, with 9 bases between. The CDR3 spans 15 residues.

This chain links TRBV28 with TRBJ2-5; 8 nucleotides match TRBD2. The CDR3 sequence is 13 residues long. Germline CDR1 and CDR2: MDHEN and SYDVKM. The ends lost 2 bases at V and 5 bases at J; junction bases unmatched: 1. CDR3 amino acids: CASSLGGGETQYF. The CDR3 DNA is TGTGCCAGCAGTTTAGGCGGGGGGGAGACCCAGTACTTC.

This chain uses TRBV6-1 with TRBJ2-7, with 9 bases that match TRBD1. Per the germline V gene, CDR1 is MNHNS and CDR2 is SASEGT. V trimming: 3 bases; J trimming: 3 bases; junction bases outside the gene matches: 3. The CDR3 sequence is 14 residues long. Here the CDR3 reads CASSDRDRDYEQYF. CDR3 nucleotide sequence: TGTGCCAGCAGTGATAGGGACAGGGACTACGAGCAGTACTTC.

The J gene is TRBJ2-1, the V gene TRBV27, with 11 bases identical to TRBD2. Looked up from germline, CDR1 is MNHEY and CDR2 is SMNVEV (reference sequence). The CDR3 extends over 16 amino acids. The J segment lost 7 bases and the V segment lost 7 bases, leaving 12 bases of the junction unmatched. As DNA, the CDR3 is TGTGCCAGCACCCCCTGGCTAGCGGGAGGAACGAATGAGCAGTTCTTC. Translating gives CASTPWLAGGTNEQFF.

The sample holds one count of this clone. The chain carries TRBV28 and TRBJ1-5; D remains ambiguous. The CDR3 consists of 16 residues. Germline lookup yields CDR1 MDHEN and CDR2 SYDVKM. V lost 6 bases and J 0 bases, leaving 15 bases between the germline ends. The CDR3 region has the DNA TGTGCCAGCAGCCCCCCGTTGGGCCATAGCAATCAGCCCCAGCATTTT. Translated: CASSPPLGHSNQPQHF.

This clone has just one count. This sequence joins TRBV27 and TRBJ1-2; 8 nucleotides agree with TRBD1. The CDR3 contains 14 residues. Germline V gene lookup returns CDR1 MNHEY and CDR2 SMNVEV (reference sequence). The ends lost 6 bases at V and 4 bases at J; junction bases unmatched: 7. CDR3 DNA: TGTGCCAGCAGCCAGGGGGCGTGGGGCTATGGCTACACCTTC. This codes for CASSQGAWGYGYTF.

The chain combines TRBV6-1 with TRBJ2-2, with TRBD2 identical over 7 bases. With 6 bases clipped from V and 4 bases from J, the junction kept 5 bases outside the gene matches. Germline V gene data show CDR1 as MNHNS and CDR2 as SASEGT. The CDR3 runs 14 residues. CDR3 protein: CASRRDYSTGELFF. CDR3 sequence (DNA): TGTGCCAGCAGGCGGGACTATTCCACCGGGGAGCTGTTTTTT.

This chain joins TRBV6-5 and TRBJ2-1; D tentatively reads TRBD1 or TRBD2 (5 bases each). CDR1 and CDR2 (germline): MNHEY, SVGAGI. V was shortened by 6 bases and J by 3 bases, with 6 bases between the two germline ends. The CDR3 is 12 residues long. The chain's CDR3 is CASRGVYNEQFF. The CDR3 nucleotides are TGTGCCAGCAGGGGGGTCTACAATGAGCAGTTCTTC.

The V and J genes are TRBV7-4 and TRBJ2-2; D unresolved. The germline V gene encodes CDR1 SGHVT and CDR2 SQSDAQ. The V end lost 2 bases, the J end lost 4 bases, and 14 bases lay between the germline ends. CDR3 size: 16 residues. CDR3 in amino acids: CASSLNLHEVTGELFF. As DNA, the CDR3 is TGTGCCAGCAGCTTAAACCTCCACGAGGTCACCGGGGAGCTGTTTTTT.

V gene TRBV5-1 combines with J gene TRBJ2-2; no clear D. CDR1 and CDR2 (germline): SGHRS, YFSETQ. The V and J ends lost 0 bases and 4 bases respectively, with 7 bases between them. The CDR3 consists of 14 residues. The CDR3 loop is CASSLDARTGELFF. CDR3 nucleotide sequence: TGCGCCAGCAGCTTGGATGCACGCACCGGGGAGCTGTTTTTT.

The J gene is TRBJ2-7, the V gene TRBV27; tentative D call: TRBD1 (6 bases). The CDR3 has 13 residues. Trimming pared 2 bases from V and 3 bases from J, leaving 8 bases between. Per germline, CDR1 MNHEY and CDR2 SMNVEV (reference sequence). The CDR3 loop is CASSLGTNYEQYF. Here the CDR3 DNA reads TGTGCCAGCAGTTTAGGGACAAACTACGAGCAGTACTTC.

This sequence joins TRBV2 and TRBJ2-5, with TRBD2 matching 10 bases. The CDR3 has 16 amino acids. V gave up 3 bases and J gave up 4 bases; unmatched junction bases: 8. Germline CDR1 SNHLY, CDR2 FYNNEI. CDR3 residues: CASSEESGGARETQYF. The CDR3 DNA is TGTGCCAGCAGTGAGGAGAGCGGGGGGGCTCGAGAGACCCAGTACTTC.